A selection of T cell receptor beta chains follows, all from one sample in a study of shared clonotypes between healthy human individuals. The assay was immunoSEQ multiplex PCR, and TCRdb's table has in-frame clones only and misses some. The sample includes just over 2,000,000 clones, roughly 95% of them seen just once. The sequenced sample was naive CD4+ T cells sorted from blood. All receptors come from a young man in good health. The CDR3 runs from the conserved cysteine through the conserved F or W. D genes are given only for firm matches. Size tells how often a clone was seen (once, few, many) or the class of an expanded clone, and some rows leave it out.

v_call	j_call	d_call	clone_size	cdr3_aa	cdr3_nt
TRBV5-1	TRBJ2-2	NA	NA	CASSLEQGNTGELFF	TGCGCCAGCAGCTTGGAACAGGGAAACACCGGGGAGCTGTTTTTT
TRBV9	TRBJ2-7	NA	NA	CASSVDDRYYYEQYF	TGTGCCAGCAGCGTAGACGACAGATACTACTACGAGCAGTACTTC
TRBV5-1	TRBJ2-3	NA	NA	CASSLGRDTDTQYF	TGCGCCAGCAGCTTGGGCAGAGACACAGATACGCAGTATTTT
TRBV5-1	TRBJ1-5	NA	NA	CASSLSGSTNDLNQPQHF	TGCGCCAGCAGCTTGTCGGGCAGTACCAATGATCTAAATCAGCCCCAGCATTTT
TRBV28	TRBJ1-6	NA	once	CASSSAHPTLHF	TGTGCCAGCAGTTCCGCACACCCCACCCTCCACTTT
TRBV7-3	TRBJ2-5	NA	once	CASSLGAQGETQYF	TGTGCCAGCAGCCTGGGGGCACAGGGAGAGACCCAGTACTTC
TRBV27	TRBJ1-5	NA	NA	CASSLGGGRTQPQHF	TGTGCCAGCAGTTTAGGAGGCGGTAGGACTCAGCCCCAGCATTTT
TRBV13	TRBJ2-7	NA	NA	CASSFRDHIYEQYF	TGTGCCAGCAGCTTCCGGGACCATATCTACGAGCAGTACTTC
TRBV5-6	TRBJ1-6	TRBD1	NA	CASSIGGDRQYPRSPLHF	TGTGCCAGCAGCATTGGGGGGGACAGACAGTACCCTCGATCACCCCTCCACTTT
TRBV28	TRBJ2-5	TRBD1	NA	CASSPWGDRGWETQYF	TGTGCCAGCAGTCCGTGGGGGGACAGGGGTTGGGAGACCCAGTACTTC
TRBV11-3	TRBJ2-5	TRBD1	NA	CASSLDSPGTGKETQYF	TGTGCCAGCAGCTTAGATAGCCCCGGGACAGGCAAAGAGACCCAGTACTTC
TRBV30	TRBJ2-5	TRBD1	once	CAWSVQGATRTQYF	TGTGCCTGGAGTGTCCAGGGGGCTACACGGACCCAGTACTTC
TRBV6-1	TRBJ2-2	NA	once	CASSEVVVRELFF	TGTGCCAGCAGTGAGGTAGTGGTTCGGGAGCTGTTTTTT
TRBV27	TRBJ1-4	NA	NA	CASSVSGNEKLFF	TGTGCCAGCAGTGTGAGTGGTAATGAAAAACTGTTTTTT
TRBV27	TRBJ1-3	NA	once	CASSFFQGMLPGNTIYF	TGTGCCAGCAGTTTTTTTCAGGGAATGCTCCCTGGAAACACCATATATTTT
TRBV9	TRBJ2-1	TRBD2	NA	CASSVGASGSYEQFF	TGTGCCAGCAGCGTAGGGGCTAGCGGGAGCTATGAGCAGTTCTTC
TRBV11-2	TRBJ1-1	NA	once	CASSLGPYTGTEAFF	TGTGCCAGCAGCTTGGGGCCTTACACTGGCACTGAAGCTTTCTTT
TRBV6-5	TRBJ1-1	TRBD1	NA	CASSRDRVAFF	TGTGCCAGCAGTCGGGACAGGGTAGCTTTCTTT
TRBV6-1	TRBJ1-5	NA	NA	CASSGSWAQHF	TGTGCCAGCAGTGGGAGCTGGGCCCAGCATTTT
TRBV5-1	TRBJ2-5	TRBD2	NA	CASRRVAGGTRIQETQYF	TGCGCCAGCAGACGAGTAGCGGGGGGAACCCGAATCCAAGAGACCCAGTACTTC
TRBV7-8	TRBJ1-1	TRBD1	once	CASRQGVMNTEAFF	TGTGCCAGCCGGCAGGGGGTCATGAACACTGAAGCTTTCTTT
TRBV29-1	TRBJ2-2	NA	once	CSVSIMGNTGELFF	TGCAGCGTTTCCATCATGGGGAACACCGGGGAGCTGTTTTTT
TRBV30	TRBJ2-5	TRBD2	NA	CATSSGGETQYF	TGTGCCACCTCTTCGGGAGGAGAGACCCAGTACTTC
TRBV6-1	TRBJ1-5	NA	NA	CASSEVEGRQPQHF	TGTGCCAGCAGTGAAGTAGAGGGGCGTCAGCCCCAGCATTTT
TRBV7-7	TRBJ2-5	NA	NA	CASSRERQETQYF	TGTGCTAGCAGCCGGGAGCGGCAAGAGACCCAGTACTTC
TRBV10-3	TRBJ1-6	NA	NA	CAISESNRDNSPLHF	TGTGCCATCAGTGAGTCCAACCGAGATAATTCACCCCTCCACTTT
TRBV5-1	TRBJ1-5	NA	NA	CASSLEPNQPQHF	TGCGCCAGCAGCTTGGAGCCAAATCAGCCCCAGCATTTT
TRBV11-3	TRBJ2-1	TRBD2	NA	CASSLGTTSYNEQFF	TGTGCCAGCAGCCTCGGGACTACCTCCTACAATGAGCAGTTCTTC
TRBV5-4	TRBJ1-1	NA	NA	CASSLEAALGTEAFF	TGTGCCAGCAGCTTGGAGGCGGCCCTGGGGACTGAAGCTTTCTTT
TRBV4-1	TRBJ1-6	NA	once	CASSQDWEGYNSPLHF	TGCGCCAGCAGCCAGGATTGGGAGGGTTATAATTCACCCCTCCACTTT
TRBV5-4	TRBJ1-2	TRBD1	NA	CASSPAKRTGEYGYTF	TGTGCCAGCAGCCCCGCTAAAAGGACAGGGGAGTATGGCTACACCTTC
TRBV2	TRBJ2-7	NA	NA	CASSGQVGYEQYF	TGTGCCAGCAGTGGGCAGGTCGGCTACGAGCAGTACTTC
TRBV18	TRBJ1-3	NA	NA	CASSPRPRTNARNTIYF	TGTGCCAGCTCACCTAGACCGCGGACAAACGCTAGAAACACCATATATTTT
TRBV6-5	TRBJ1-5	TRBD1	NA	CASSYTDRGDQPQHF	TGTGCCAGCAGTTACACGGACAGGGGCGATCAGCCCCAGCATTTT
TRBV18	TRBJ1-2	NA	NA	CASSPPPGGPSSHYGYTF	TGTGCCAGCTCACCCCCGCCGGGGGGCCCGAGTTCACACTATGGCTACACCTTC
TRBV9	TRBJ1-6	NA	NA	CASSVPGHYNSPLHF	TGTGCCAGCAGCGTTCCGGGACATTATAATTCACCCCTCCACTTT
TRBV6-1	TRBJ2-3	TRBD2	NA	CASSERGLAAPDTQYF	TGTGCCAGCAGTGAAAGGGGACTAGCGGCCCCGGATACGCAGTATTTT
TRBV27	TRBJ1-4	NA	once	CASSFSRTNEKLFF	TGTGCCAGCAGTTTTAGCAGGACTAATGAAAAACTGTTTTTT
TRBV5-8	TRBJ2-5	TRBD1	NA	CASSLGTGPGETQYF	TGTGCCAGCAGCTTGGGGACAGGTCCGGGAGAGACCCAGTACTTC
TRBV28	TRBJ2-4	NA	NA	CASSLRPPPSGGVAKNIQYF	TGTGCCAGCAGCCTCCGCCCGCCCCCCAGCGGCGGGGTAGCCAAAAACATTCAGTACTTC
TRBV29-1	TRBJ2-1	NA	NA	CSAPTPGTNEQFF	TGCAGCGCTCCAACCCCGGGGACCAATGAGCAGTTCTTC
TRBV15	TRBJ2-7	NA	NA	CATSRDLTTRSYEQYF	TGTGCCACCAGCAGAGATCTCACTACCCGGTCCTACGAGCAGTACTTC
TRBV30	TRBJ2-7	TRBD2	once	CAWSPGLAGHEQYF	TGTGCCTGGAGTCCCGGACTAGCGGGACACGAGCAGTACTTC
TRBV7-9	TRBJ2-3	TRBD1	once	CASSLVGDRTDTQYF	TGTGCCAGCAGCTTAGTAGGGGACAGAACAGATACGCAGTATTTT
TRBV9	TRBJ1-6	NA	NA	CASSLDPNSPLHF	TGTGCCAGCAGCCTGGACCCTAATTCACCCCTCCACTTT
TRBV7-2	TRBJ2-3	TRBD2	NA	CASRLAGGPDTQYF	TGTGCCAGCAGGTTGGCGGGAGGGCCGGATACGCAGTATTTT
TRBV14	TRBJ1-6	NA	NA	CASSGRSYNSPLHF	TGTGCCAGCAGCGGACGGAGCTATAATTCACCCCTCCACTTT
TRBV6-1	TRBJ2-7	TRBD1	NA	CASASRGMYEQYF	TGTGCCAGCGCGAGCAGGGGGATGTACGAGCAGTACTTC
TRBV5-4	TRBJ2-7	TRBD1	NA	CASSFPGTGMYEQYF	TGTGCCAGCAGCTTCCCTGGGACAGGGATGTACGAGCAGTACTTC
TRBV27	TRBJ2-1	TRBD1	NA	CASSRRTGPNEQFF	TGTGCCAGCAGTCGACGGACAGGGCCGAATGAGCAGTTCTTC
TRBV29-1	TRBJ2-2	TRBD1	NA	CSVGWTGAGNTGELFF	TGCAGCGTGGGATGGACAGGGGCGGGGAACACCGGGGAGCTGTTTTTT
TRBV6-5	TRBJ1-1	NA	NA	CASSTGLHFEAFF	TGTGCCAGCAGTACAGGGTTACATTTTGAAGCTTTCTTT
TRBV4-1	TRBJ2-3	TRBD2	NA	CASLAGGGTDTQYF	TGCGCCAGCCTAGCGGGAGGAGGGACAGATACGCAGTATTTT